This T cell receptor beta chain was captured in a study of OX40 agonist ivuxolimab in advanced cancers. As for the study in general: Three patients responded partially, comprising one with hepatocellular carcinoma and two with cutaneous melanoma.

Trimming at V came to 6 bases and at J to 5 bases, leaving 14 bases not matched to a gene. The germline V gene encodes CDR1 MDHEN and CDR2 SYDVKM. There are 16 residues in the CDR3. Regarding the study as a whole: There was clonal expansion of CD4+ and CD8+ blood T cells by week 6 at 0.1 to 3.0 mg/kg.

Note on this clone: What it recognizes is unknown.

Only in-frame clones appear in the TCRdb table, and some are missing; sequencing was by immunoSEQ multiplex PCR. The sample consists of some 72,000 clones, 84% of them appearing once. The V and J genes are TRBV28 and TRBJ2-3; 7 nucleotides align to TRBD2. The TCR was taken from an adult with an advanced solid tumor such as melanoma, head and neck, liver or kidney cancer. The specimen was CD4+ or CD8+ T cells sorted from blood, collected in a trial of the OX40 agonist ivuxolimab. CDR3 region: CASSPGRREMVDTQYF. The CDR3 coding sequence is TGTGCCAGCAGCCCAGGACGGCGGGAGATGGTAGATACGCAGTATTTT.